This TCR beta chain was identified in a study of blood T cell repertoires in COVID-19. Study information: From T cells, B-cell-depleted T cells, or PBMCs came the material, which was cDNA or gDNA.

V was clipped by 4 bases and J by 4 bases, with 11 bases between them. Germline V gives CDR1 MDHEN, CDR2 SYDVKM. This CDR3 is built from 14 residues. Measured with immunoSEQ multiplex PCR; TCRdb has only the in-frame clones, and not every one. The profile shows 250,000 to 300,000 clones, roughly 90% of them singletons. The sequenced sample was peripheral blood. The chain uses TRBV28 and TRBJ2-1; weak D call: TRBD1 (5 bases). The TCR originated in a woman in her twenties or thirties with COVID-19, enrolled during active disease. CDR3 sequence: CASSWGGRYNEQFF. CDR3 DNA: TGTGCCAGCAGTTGGGGCGGAAGATACAATGAGCAGTTCTTC.